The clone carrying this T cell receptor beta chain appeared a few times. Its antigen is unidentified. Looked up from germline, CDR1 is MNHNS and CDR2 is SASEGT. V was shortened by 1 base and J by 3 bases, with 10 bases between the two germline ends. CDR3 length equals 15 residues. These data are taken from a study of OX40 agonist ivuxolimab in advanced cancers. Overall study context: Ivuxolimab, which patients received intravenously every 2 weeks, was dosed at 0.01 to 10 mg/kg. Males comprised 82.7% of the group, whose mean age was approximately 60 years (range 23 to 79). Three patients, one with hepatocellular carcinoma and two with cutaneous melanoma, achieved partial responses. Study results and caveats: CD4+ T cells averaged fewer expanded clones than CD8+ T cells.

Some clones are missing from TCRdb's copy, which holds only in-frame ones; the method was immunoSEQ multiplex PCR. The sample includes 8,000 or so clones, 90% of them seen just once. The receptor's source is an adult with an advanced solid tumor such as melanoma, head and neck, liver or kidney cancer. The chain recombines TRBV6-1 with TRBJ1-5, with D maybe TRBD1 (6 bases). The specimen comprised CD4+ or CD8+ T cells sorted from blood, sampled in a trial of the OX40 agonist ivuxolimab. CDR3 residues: CASSEVWTDNQPQHF. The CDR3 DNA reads TGTGCCAGCAGTGAAGTCTGGACAGACAATCAGCCCCAGCATTTT.